This TCR beta chain was sequenced for a study of OX40 agonist ivuxolimab in advanced cancers. About the study: Patients received the agonistic anti-OX40 (CD134) antibody ivuxolimab.

This CDR3 spans 17 amino acids. Germline CDR1 is SGHRS and CDR2 is YFSETQ. Deletions cut 2 bases from V and 4 bases from J, with 22 bases between. This clone was detected only once. Repertoires were generated with immunoSEQ multiplex PCR, while TCRdb's copy carries only in-frame clones and drops some. The data show 60,000 to 70,000 clones, 86% seen once. The chain couples TRBV5-1 to TRBJ2-7, with no clear D. The sequence was collected from an adult with an advanced solid tumor such as melanoma, head and neck, liver or kidney cancer. The sample was CD4+ or CD8+ T cells sorted from blood, taken in a trial of the OX40 agonist ivuxolimab. CDR3: CASSLSLTRQTPYEQYF. CDR3 in DNA: TGCGCCAGCAGCTTATCCCTTACTCGGCAAACACCTTACGAGCAGTACTTC.